What follows are 27 T cell receptor beta chains derived from one specimen sequenced in a study of T cell responses to AZD1222 COVID-19 vaccine. The repertoire was sequenced with immunoSEQ multiplex PCR; TCRdb's copy has only in-frame clones and lacks some. Of approximately 160,000 clones detected, 80% to 95% appear once; the ten largest clones hold 4% to 5.5%. The starting material was peripheral blood, obtained on day 0 of AZD1222 vaccination. The receptors derive from an adult in good health.

The chain has TRBV18 and TRBJ2-7, with 7 bases identical to TRBD2. Germline lookup yields CDR1 KGHSH and CDR2 LQKENI. The CDR3 totals 14 residues. Unmatched junction bases numbered 8, after V lost 6 bases and J lost 3 bases. CDR3 DNA sequence: TGTGCCAGCTCTCCGCGGGGAGGGCGCTACGAGCAGTACTTC. It encodes CASSPRGGRYEQYF.

This clone was seen only once. The gene calls are TRBV7-2 and TRBJ2-6; either TRBD1 or TRBD2 may fit D (6 bases each). V was trimmed by 7 bases and J by 9 bases, leaving 22 bases between them. CDR1 and CDR2 (germline): SGHTA, FQGNSA. The CDR3 is 16 amino acids. The CDR3 nucleotides are TGTGCCAGCACCCCAGCGAGGGGGGCGCAAGGCAACGTCCTGACTTTC. Translated: CASTPARGAQGNVLTF. Using reference TRBV7-2 and TRBJ2-6 for the parts outside the CDR3, the full variable domain is GAGVSQSPSNKVTEKGKDVELRCDPISGHTALYWYRQSLGQGLEFLIYFQGNSAPDKSGLPSDRFSAERTGGSVSTLTIQRTQQEDSAVYLCASTPARGAQGNVLTFGAGSRLTVL.

The chain uses TRBV6-5 and TRBJ1-4; perhaps TRBD1 as D (6 bases). The germline V gene encodes CDR1 MNHEY and CDR2 SVGAGI. The CDR3 runs to 14 residues. Deletions cut 5 bases from V and 6 bases from J, with 13 bases between. Written as DNA, the CDR3 is TGTGCCAGCAGTCGGGGGGGGGCGGATGAAAAACTGTTTTTT. Translating it yields CASSRGGADEKLFF.

This rearrangement joins TRBV5-8 to TRBJ1-5; D might be TRBD1 (5 bases). This CDR3 has 15 residues. CDR1 is SGHTS, CDR2 YDEGEE, per germline. V dropped 1 base and J dropped 3 bases, with 11 bases sitting between them. This CDR3 reads CASSLTQGYNQPQHF. In nucleotides, the CDR3 is TGTGCCAGCAGCTTGACCCAGGGCTACAATCAGCCCCAGCATTTT.

This chain connects TRBV7-3 to TRBJ1-6; D gene uncertain. This CDR3 is built from 13 residues. V lost 4 bases and J lost 7, with 8 bases in between. Per germline, CDR1 SGHTA and CDR2 FQGTGA. CDR3 amino acids: CASSSVLNSPLHF. The CDR3 DNA follows: TGTGCCAGCAGCTCCGTCTTGAATTCACCCCTCCACTTT.

This rearrangement joins TRBV5-5 to TRBJ1-5; the D is unclear. The length of the CDR3 is 16 residues. V lost 1 base, J lost 5 bases, and 16 bases lay in between. Germline values: CDR1 SGHKS, CDR2 YYEKEE (reference sequence). CDR3 amino acids: CASSLSGAGNYQPQHF. CDR3 nucleotides: TGTGCCAGCAGCTTGAGTGGCGCGGGCAATTATCAGCCCCAGCATTTT.

The J gene is TRBJ2-1, the V gene TRBV7-9; 16 nucleotides match TRBD2. CDR1 is SEHNR, CDR2 FQNEAQ, per germline (reference sequence). V was clipped by 0 bases and J by 8 bases; unmatched bases: 4. CDR3 size: 17 residues. The CDR3 loop is CASSLALGLAGGHEQFF. The CDR3 nucleotides read TGTGCCAGCAGCTTAGCCCTGGGACTAGCGGGAGGGCATGAGCAGTTCTTC.

The rearrangement joins TRBV19 to TRBJ1-1, with a tentative D call TRBD1 (5 bases). The CDR3 is 14 residues long. V lost 6 bases to trimming and J lost 3 bases, with 14 bases between them. The germline CDR1 and CDR2 sequences are LNHDA and SQIVND (reference sequence). The CDR3: CASRTRDGHTEAFF. The CDR3, as DNA: TGTGCCAGTAGGACCCGGGACGGACACACTGAAGCTTTCTTT.

This chain connects TRBV19 to TRBJ1-5; 8 bases fit TRBD1. V lost 6 bases, J lost 8 bases, and 18 bases stayed unmatched. Germline values: CDR1 LNHDA, CDR2 SQIVND (reference sequence). The CDR3 consists of 17 residues. The CDR3 region has the DNA TGTGCCAGTAGAGCTACCGGGACAGGTTCCAAGTCCGAGCCCCAGCATTTT. Its protein product is CASRATGTGSKSEPQHF.

The gene calls are TRBV6-5 and TRBJ2-5, with 10 bases aligning to TRBD1. Germline lookup yields CDR1 MNHEY and CDR2 SVGAGI. The CDR3 is 16 residues long. With 0 bases clipped from V and 4 bases from J, the junction kept 5 bases outside the gene matches. This CDR3 is CASSYSTGQGSETQYF. The DNA of the CDR3 is TGTGCCAGCAGTTACTCGACGGGACAGGGGTCAGAGACCCAGTACTTC.

The chain has TRBV28 and TRBJ2-5; the match to TRBD2 covers 8 bases. V lost 6 bases to trimming and J lost 3 bases; unmatched junction nucleotides: 3. This CDR3 contains 13 residues. CDR1 and CDR2 (germline): MDHEN, SYDVKM. The CDR3 spells CASSLGGEETQYF. The CDR3 DNA follows: TGTGCCAGCAGCCTCGGGGGGGAAGAGACCCAGTACTTC. Looking up the rest from reference TRBV28 and TRBJ2-5 gives the full variable domain: DVKVTQSSRYLVKRTGEKVFLECVQDMDHENMFWYRQDPGLGLRLIYFSYDVKMKEKGDIPEGYSVSREKKERFSLILESASTNQTSMYLCASSLGGEETQYFGPGTRLLVL.

V is TRBV4-2 and J is TRBJ1-2, with D possibly matching TRBD1 (6 bases). This CDR3 contains 17 residues. The germline gives CDR1 LGHNA, CDR2 YNFKEQ. Trimming took 4 bases from V and 1 from J, leaving 19 bases between them. The CDR3 DNA reads TGTGCCAGCAGCCCTGACAGGATCGGATTTAGTAACTATGGCTACACCTTC. Protein product: CASSPDRIGFSNYGYTF.

J is TRBJ2-3 and V is TRBV7-3; 8 bases align to TRBD2. The CDR3 is made up of 16 amino acids. Trimming cost V 5 bases and J 3 bases; bases outside gene matches: 10. Per germline, CDR1 SGHTA and CDR2 FQGTGA. The chain's CDR3 is CASSPLGSGNTDTQYF. DNA of the CDR3: TGTGCCAGCAGCCCCCTGGGTAGCGGGAATACAGATACGCAGTATTTT.

The chain joins TRBV7-9 to TRBJ2-3, with 9 bases matching TRBD2. Germline values: CDR1 SEHNR, CDR2 FQNEAQ (reference sequence). The CDR3 spans 15 residues. The junction had 7 bases not matched to a gene; V was cut back by 1 base and J by 8 bases. DNA for the CDR3: TGTGCCAGCAGCTTAGGGCCTAGCGGGATTGGTACGCAGTATTTT. It is translated as CASSLGPSGIGTQYF. The full variable domain, rest sourced from reference TRBV7-9 and TRBJ2-3, is DTGVSQNPRHKITKRGQNVTFRCDPISEHNRLYWYRQTLGQGPEFLTYFQNEAQLEKSRLLSDRFSAERPKGSFSTLEIQRTEQGDSAMYLCASSLGPSGIGTQYFGPGTRLTVL.

CDR3 sequence reads: CSVAFIPDRGRWGELFF. In DNA form, the CDR3 reads TGCAGCGTAGCCTTCATCCCCGACAGGGGGCGGTGGGGGGAGCTGTTTTTT. The chain links TRBV29-1 to TRBJ2-2; the match to TRBD1 covers 10 bases. This CDR3 spans 17 amino acids. V shed 6 bases and J 8 bases; nucleotides not matched to a gene: 18. Germline CDR1 is SQVTM and CDR2 is ANQGSEA.

This chain links TRBV18 with TRBJ1-1, with TRBD1 matching over 8 bases. The CDR3 runs to 14 residues. Trimming took 2 bases from V and 7 from J; bases not matched to a gene: 6. Germline lookup yields CDR1 KGHSH and CDR2 LQKENI. CDR3 coding DNA: TGTGCCAGCTCACCAGGACAGGGTACGAGTGAAGCTTTCTTT. This encodes CASSPGQGTSEAFF.

This chain uses TRBV28 with TRBJ2-3; a possible D gene is TRBD1 (7 bases). Germline V gene data show CDR1 as MDHEN and CDR2 as SYDVKM. V was shortened by 5 bases and J by 1 base, with 13 bases between the two germline ends. This CDR3 comprises 15 residues. CDR3 nucleotides: TGTGCCAGCAGTAAACGGGGGACAGGCACAGATACGCAGTATTTT. Amino acids: CASSKRGTGTDTQYF.

In this sample, this clone turned up once. V is TRBV7-9 and J is TRBJ1-1; D gene unclear. The germline V gene encodes CDR1 SEHNR and CDR2 FQNEAQ (reference sequence). CDR3 length: 12 amino acids. V was shortened by 0 bases and J by 12 bases, with 11 bases between the two germline ends. The CDR3 reads CASSLALGRTFF. CDR3 nucleotides: TGTGCCAGCAGCTTAGCTTTAGGGCGGACTTTCTTT.

The chain couples TRBV30 to TRBJ2-6; 7 bases align to TRBD1. With 0 bases clipped from V and 2 bases from J, the junction kept 4 bases outside the gene matches. Germline values: CDR1 GTSNPN, CDR2 SVGIG (reference sequence). The CDR3 sequence is 16 residues long. CDR3 loop: CAWSVPTGAGANVLTF. The CDR3 nucleotides read TGTGCCTGGAGTGTCCCTACAGGGGCTGGGGCCAACGTCCTGACTTTC.

The chain joins TRBV27 to TRBJ1-1; 7 positions agree with TRBD1. This CDR3 has 14 amino acids. Germline-derived CDR1 and CDR2 are MNHEY and SMNVEV (reference sequence). V lost 5 bases to trimming and J lost 1 base; unmatched junction nucleotides: 4. The CDR3 protein is CASSPGQRNTEAFF. CDR3 sequence (DNA): TGTGCCAGCAGTCCGGGACAGAGGAACACTGAAGCTTTCTTT.

This clone came up once. V gene TRBV28 combines with J gene TRBJ2-1, with D tentatively TRBD2 (6 bases). The CDR3 is 14 amino acids. The germline gives CDR1 MDHEN, CDR2 SYDVKM. V lost 7 bases and J lost 2, with 12 bases in between. The CDR3 region is CASTLGGAYNEQFF. CDR3 nucleotide sequence: TGTGCCAGCACCTTAGGAGGGGCCTACAATGAGCAGTTCTTC.

The V gene is TRBV6-2 or TRBV6-3, the J gene TRBJ2-1, with a possible D match to TRBD2 (5 bases). V was clipped by 2 bases and J by 0 bases, with 17 bases between them. The CDR3 has 18 amino acids. Germline CDR1 and CDR2: MNHEY and SVGEGT. This chain's CDR3 is CASSYGSGSAGSYNEQFF. The CDR3 DNA follows: TGTGCCAGCAGTTACGGGTCTGGTAGCGCCGGCTCCTACAATGAGCAGTTCTTC.

The rearrangement joins TRBV23-1 to TRBJ1-3, with no clear D. TRBV23-1 is an open reading frame, and its role is uncertain. The germline V and J ends were trimmed by 0 bases and 2 bases, with 14 bases remaining between them. CDR3 length: 17 residues. The CDR3 DNA reads TGCGCCAGCAGTCAATCGTACGGGGATGGCCCTGGAAACACCATATATTTT. This codes for CASSQSYGDGPGNTIYF.

This sequence joins TRBV6-2 or TRBV6-3 and TRBJ2-5, with D maybe TRBD2 (5 bases). Trimming stripped 6 bases from V and 0 bases from J, with 11 bases between. Germline CDR1 and CDR2: MNHEY and SVGEGT. The CDR3 is 14 amino acids. CDR3: CASRPIANQETQYF. The CDR3 DNA reads TGTGCCAGCAGACCTATAGCGAACCAAGAGACCCAGTACTTC.

The gene calls are TRBV19 and TRBJ1-2; 8 nucleotides line up with TRBD1. The CDR3 runs to 13 residues. V shed 5 bases and J 6 bases; nucleotides not matched to a gene: 5. Per the germline V gene, CDR1 is LNHDA and CDR2 is SQIVND (reference sequence). Written as DNA, the CDR3 is TGTGCCAGTAGTCTACAGGGGGAGGATGGCTACACCTTC. This sequence encodes CASSLQGEDGYTF.

V is TRBV3-1 (or the pseudogene TRBV3-2) and J is TRBJ1-5; perhaps TRBD1 as D (6 bases). CDR3 length: 15 amino acids. V gave up 4 bases and J gave up 11 bases, with 21 bases separating them. Germline V CDR1 and CDR2: LGHDT, YNNKEL (reference sequence). CDR3 protein: CASSPRVGGRGAQHF. As DNA, the CDR3 is TGTGCCAGCAGCCCTCGTGTTGGAGGGAGGGGGGCCCAGCATTTT.

This rearrangement joins TRBV13 to TRBJ1-6; TRBD1 aligns across 10 bases. Per the germline V gene, CDR1 is PRHDT and CDR2 is FYEKMQ (reference sequence). With 10 bases clipped from V and 11 bases from J, the junction kept 8 bases outside the gene matches. The CDR3 length is 13 residues. The CDR3 bases are TGTGCCACCGCTAGGGACAGGGGACCACCCCTCCACTTT. This encodes CATARDRGPPLHF.